This T cell receptor beta chain was retrieved from a study of cytomegalovirus exposure and HLA in healthy donors. Study summary: The 500 to 850 first-cohort repertoires and the 130 or so validation repertoires shared the same platform, a later analysis reported.

Sequenced by immunoSEQ multiplex PCR; TCRdb stores in-frame clones only, minus some. The data hold approximately 110,000 clones, with around 87% observed a single time. Findings of the study overall: The tendency of first-cohort TCR clusters to co-occur in the 95 to 150 validation repertoires was the finding of a later analysis. It was confirmed in vitro that three of the CMV-associated chains were specific for CMV antigens. High specificity and sensitivity for cytomegalovirus status were reported for the classifier.

CDR3 size: 14 residues. V lost 9 bases, J lost 4 bases, and 17 bases lay in between. Germline V CDR1 and CDR2: SGHNT, YYREEE (reference sequence). In regard to this clone: Its antigen remains unknown.

This clonotype was obtained from a woman between 18 and 29 years old in good health and CMV-seropositive. Material: PBMCs. This chain links TRBV5-4 with TRBJ2-1; tentative D call: TRBD2 (6 bases). CDR3 in DNA: TGTGCCACCACGCGGCTAGCGAATTACAATGAGCAGTTCTTC. As protein: CATTRLANYNEQFF. The full variable domain, rest sourced from reference TRBV5-4 and TRBJ2-1, is ETGVTQSPTHLIKTRGQQVTLRCSSQSGHNTVSWYQQALGQGPQFIFQYYREEENGRGNFPPRFSGLQFPNYSSELNVNALELDDSALYLCATTRLANYNEQFFGPGTRLTVL.